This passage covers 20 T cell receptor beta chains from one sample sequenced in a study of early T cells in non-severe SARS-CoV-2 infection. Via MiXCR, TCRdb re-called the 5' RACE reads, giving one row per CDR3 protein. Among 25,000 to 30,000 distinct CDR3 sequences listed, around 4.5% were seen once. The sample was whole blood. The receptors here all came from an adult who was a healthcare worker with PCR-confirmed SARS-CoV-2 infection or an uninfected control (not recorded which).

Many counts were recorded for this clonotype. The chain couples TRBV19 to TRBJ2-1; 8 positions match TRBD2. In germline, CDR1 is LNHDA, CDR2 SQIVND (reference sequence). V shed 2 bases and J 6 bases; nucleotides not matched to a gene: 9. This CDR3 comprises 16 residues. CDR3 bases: TGTGCCAGTAGTATAATCAAAGGACTAGCCCTCAATGAGCAGTTCTTC. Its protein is CASSIIKGLALNEQFF.

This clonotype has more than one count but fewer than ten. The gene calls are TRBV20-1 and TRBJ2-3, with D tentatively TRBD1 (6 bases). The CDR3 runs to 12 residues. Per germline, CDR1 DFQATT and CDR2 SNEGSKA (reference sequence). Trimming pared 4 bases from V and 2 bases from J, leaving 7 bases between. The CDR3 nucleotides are TGCAGTGCTACAGGGGCCACAGATACGCAGTATTTT. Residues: CSATGATDTQYF.

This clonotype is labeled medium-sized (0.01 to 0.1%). This CDR3 is CASSPGIGETQYF. The CDR3 DNA sequence: TGTGCCAGCTCACCAGGGATCGGGGAGACCCAGTACTTC. The chain couples TRBV18 to TRBJ2-5; the D is unclear. The length of the CDR3 is 13 residues. The germline V and J ends were trimmed by 2 bases and 5 bases, with 9 bases remaining between them. Germline V gene lookup returns CDR1 KGHSH and CDR2 LQKENI.

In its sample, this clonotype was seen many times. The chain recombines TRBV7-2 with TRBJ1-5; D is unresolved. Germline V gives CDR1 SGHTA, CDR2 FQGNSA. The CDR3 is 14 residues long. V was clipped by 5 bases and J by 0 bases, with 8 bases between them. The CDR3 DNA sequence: TGTGCCAGCAGCGGGTGGGGTAGCAATCAGCCCCAGCATTTT. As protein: CASSGWGSNQPQHF.

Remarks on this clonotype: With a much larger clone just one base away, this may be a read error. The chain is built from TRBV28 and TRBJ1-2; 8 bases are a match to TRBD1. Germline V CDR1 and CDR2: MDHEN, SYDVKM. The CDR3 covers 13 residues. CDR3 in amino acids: CVVPVAGGHGYTF. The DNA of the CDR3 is TGTGTTGTACCAGTGGCAGGGGGCCATGGCTACACCTTC.

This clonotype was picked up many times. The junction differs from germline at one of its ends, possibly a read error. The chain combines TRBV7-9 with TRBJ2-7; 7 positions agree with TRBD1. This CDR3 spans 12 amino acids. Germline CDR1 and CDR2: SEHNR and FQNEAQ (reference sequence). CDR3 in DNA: TGTGCAAGCAGGGGGATCAGCTACGAGCAGTACTTC. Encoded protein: CASRGISYEQYF.

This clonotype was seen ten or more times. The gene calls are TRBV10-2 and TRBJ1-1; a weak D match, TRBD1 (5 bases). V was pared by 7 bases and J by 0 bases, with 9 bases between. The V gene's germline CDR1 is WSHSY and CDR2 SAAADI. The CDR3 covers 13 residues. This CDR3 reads CASNGALNTEAFF. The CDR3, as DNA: TGCGCCAGCAATGGGGCCCTGAACACTGAAGCTTTCTTT.

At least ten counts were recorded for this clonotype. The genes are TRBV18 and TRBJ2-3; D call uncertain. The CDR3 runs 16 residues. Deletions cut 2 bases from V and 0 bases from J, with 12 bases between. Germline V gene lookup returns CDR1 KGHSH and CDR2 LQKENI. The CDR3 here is CASSPGTASSTDTQYF. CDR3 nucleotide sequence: TGTGCCAGCTCACCAGGCACAGCATCTAGCACAGATACGCAGTATTTT. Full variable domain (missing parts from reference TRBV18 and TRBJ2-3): NAGVMQNPRHLVRRRGQEARLRCSPMKGHSHVYWYRQLPEEGLKFMVYLQKENIIDESGMPKERFSAEFPKEGPSILRIQQVVRGDSAAYFCASSPGTASSTDTQYFGPGTRLTVL.

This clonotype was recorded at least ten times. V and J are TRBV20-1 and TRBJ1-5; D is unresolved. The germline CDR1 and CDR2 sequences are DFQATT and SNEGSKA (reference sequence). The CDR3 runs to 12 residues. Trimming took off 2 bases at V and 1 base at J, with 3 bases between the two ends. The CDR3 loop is CSARMSNQPQHF. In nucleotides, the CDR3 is TGCAGTGCTAGAATGAGCAATCAGCCCCAGCATTTT.

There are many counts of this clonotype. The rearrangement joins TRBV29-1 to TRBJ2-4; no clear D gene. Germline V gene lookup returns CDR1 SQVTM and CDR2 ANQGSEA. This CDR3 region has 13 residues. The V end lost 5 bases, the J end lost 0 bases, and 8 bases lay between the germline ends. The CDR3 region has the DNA TGCAGCGTTTCAGGAGTAGCCAAAAACATTCAGTACTTC. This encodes CSVSGVAKNIQYF.

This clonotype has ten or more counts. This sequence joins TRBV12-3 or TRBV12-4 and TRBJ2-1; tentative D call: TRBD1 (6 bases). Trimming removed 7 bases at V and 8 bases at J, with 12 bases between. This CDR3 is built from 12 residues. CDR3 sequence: CASTPEGDEQFF. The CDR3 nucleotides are TGTGCCAGCACCCCAGAGGGGGATGAGCAGTTCTTC.

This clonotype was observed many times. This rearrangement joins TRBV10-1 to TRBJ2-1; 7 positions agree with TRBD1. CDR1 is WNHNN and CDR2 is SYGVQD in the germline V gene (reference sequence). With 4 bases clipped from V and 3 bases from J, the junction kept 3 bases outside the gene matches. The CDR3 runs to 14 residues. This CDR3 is CASSVGTDYNEQFF. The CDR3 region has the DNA TGCGCCAGCAGTGTTGGGACAGACTACAATGAGCAGTTCTTC.

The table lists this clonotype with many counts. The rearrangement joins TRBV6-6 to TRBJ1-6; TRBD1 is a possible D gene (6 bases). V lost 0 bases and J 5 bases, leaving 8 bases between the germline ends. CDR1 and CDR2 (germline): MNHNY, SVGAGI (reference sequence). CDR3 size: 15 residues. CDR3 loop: CASSYSEGDNSPLHF. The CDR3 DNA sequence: TGTGCCAGCAGTTACTCGGAGGGGGATAATTCACCCCTCCACTTT.

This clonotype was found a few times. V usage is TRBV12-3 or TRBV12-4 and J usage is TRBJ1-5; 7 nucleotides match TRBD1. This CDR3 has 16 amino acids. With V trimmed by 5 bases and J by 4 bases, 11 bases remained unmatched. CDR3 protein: CASSPTGARRNQPQHF. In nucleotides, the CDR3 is TGTGCCAGCAGTCCCACAGGGGCGAGGCGGAATCAGCCCCAGCATTTT.

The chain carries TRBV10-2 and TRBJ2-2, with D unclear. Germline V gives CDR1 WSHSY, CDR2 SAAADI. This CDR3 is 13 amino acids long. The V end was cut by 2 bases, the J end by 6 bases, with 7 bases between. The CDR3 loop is CASSEKVAGELFF. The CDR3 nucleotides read TGCGCCAGCAGTGAGAAGGTAGCCGGGGAGCTGTTTTTT.

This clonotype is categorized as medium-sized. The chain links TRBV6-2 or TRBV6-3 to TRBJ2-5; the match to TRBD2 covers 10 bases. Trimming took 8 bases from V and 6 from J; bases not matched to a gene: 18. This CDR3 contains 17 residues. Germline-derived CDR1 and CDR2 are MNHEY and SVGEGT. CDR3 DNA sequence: TGTGCCAGCGTTGACTACCTCCAAGCGGGGGGGCGCCAGACCCAGTACTTC. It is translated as CASVDYLQAGGRQTQYF.

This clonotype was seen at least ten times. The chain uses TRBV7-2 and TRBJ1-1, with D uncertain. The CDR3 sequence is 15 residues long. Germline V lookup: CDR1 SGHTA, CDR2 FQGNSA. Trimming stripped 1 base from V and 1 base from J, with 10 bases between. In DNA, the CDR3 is TGTGCCAGCAGCTTAGATACGGGATCGAACACTGAAGCTTTCTTT. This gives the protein CASSLDTGSNTEAFF.

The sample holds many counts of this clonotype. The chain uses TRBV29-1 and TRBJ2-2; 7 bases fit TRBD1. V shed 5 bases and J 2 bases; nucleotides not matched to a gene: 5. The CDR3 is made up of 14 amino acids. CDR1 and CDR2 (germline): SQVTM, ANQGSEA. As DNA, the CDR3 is TGCAGCGTTCGGACAGGTCGCAACACCGGGGAGCTGTTTTTT. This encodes CSVRTGRNTGELFF.

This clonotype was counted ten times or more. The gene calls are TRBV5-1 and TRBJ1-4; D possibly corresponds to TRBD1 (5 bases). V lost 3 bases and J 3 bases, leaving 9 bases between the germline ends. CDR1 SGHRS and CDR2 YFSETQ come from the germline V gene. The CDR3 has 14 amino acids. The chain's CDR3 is CASSSQGSNEKLFF. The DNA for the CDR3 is TGCGCCAGCAGCTCTCAGGGTTCTAATGAAAAACTGTTTTTT.

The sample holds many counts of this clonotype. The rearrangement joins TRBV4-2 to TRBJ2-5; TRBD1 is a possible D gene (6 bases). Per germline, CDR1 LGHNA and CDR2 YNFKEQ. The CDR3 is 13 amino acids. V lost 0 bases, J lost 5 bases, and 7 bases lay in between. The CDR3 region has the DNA TGTGCCAGCAGCCAAGACCAGGGGGAGACCCAGTACTTC. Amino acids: CASSQDQGETQYF.